This record covers a single T cell receptor beta chain. This sample was included in a study of T cell changes during pregnancy in multiple sclerosis. Clones were sequenced by immunoSEQ multiplex PCR, and TCRdb holds only the in-frame ones, with some missing. The table shows approximately 85,000 clones, with more than 85% occurring only once. This CDR3 has 14 amino acids. CDR1 KGHSH and CDR2 LQKENI come from the germline V gene. Trimming stripped 3 bases from V and 5 bases from J, with 10 bases between. The TCR sequence derives from a female donor with multiple sclerosis, enrolled in a pregnancy study. The chain joins TRBV18 to TRBJ2-2; the D gene is possibly TRBD1 (6 bases). Sequencing used peripheral blood, obtained in the first trimester of pregnancy. The CDR3, as DNA: TGTGCCAGCTCACCCACAGGGAATACCGGGGAGCTGTTTTTT. This encodes CASSPTGNTGELFF.